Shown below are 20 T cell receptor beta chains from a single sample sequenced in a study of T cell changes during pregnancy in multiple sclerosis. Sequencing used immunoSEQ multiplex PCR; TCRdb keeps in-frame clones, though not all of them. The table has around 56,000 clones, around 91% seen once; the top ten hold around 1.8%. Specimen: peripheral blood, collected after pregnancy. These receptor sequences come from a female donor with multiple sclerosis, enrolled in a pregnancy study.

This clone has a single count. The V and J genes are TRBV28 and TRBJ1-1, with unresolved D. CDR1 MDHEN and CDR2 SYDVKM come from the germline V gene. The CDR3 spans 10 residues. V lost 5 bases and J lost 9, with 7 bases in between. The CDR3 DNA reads TGTGCCAGCAGTGTCGGTAAAGCTTTCTTT. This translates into CASSVGKAFF. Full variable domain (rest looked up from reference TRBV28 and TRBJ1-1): DVKVTQSSRYLVKRTGEKVFLECVQDMDHENMFWYRQDPGLGLRLIYFSYDVKMKEKGDIPEGYSVSREKKERFSLILESASTNQTSMYLCASSVGKAFFGQGTRLTVV.

This CDR3 is CASSHAALEQYF. CDR3 coding DNA: TGTGCCAGCAGCCACGCGGCTCTCGAGCAGTACTTC. The gene calls are TRBV7-9 and TRBJ2-7, with D uncertain. Trimming removed 5 bases at V and 6 bases at J, with 11 bases between. The CDR3 is 12 residues long. CDR1 is SEHNR, CDR2 FQNEAQ, per germline (reference sequence).

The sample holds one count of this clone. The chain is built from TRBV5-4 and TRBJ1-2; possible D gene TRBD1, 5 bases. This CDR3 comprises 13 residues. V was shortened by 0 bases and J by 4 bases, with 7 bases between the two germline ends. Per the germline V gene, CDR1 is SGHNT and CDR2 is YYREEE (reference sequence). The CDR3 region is CASSLGRGYGYTF. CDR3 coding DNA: TGTGCCAGCAGCTTGGGGAGGGGCTATGGCTACACCTTC. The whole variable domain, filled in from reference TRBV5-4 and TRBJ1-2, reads ETGVTQSPTHLIKTRGQQVTLRCSSQSGHNTVSWYQQALGQGPQFIFQYYREEENGRGNFPPRFSGLQFPNYSSELNVNALELDDSALYLCASSLGRGYGYTFGSGTRLTVV.

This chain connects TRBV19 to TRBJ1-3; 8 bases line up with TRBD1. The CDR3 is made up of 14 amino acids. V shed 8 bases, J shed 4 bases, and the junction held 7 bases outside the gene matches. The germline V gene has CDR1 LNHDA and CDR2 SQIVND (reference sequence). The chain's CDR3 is CASQDRDHGNTIYF. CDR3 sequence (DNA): TGTGCCAGTCAGGACAGGGACCACGGAAACACCATATATTTT.

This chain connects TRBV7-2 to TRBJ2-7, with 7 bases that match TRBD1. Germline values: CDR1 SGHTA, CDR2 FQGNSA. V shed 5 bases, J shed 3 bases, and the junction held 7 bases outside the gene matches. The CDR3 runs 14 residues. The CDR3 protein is CASSPRQGLYEQYF. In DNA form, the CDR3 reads TGTGCCAGCAGCCCCAGACAGGGTCTCTACGAGCAGTACTTC.

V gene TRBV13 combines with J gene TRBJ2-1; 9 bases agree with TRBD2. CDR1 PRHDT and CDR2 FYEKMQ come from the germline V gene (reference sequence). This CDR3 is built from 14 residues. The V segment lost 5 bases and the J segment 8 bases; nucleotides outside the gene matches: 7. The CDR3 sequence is CASSPGTSIHEQFF. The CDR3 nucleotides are TGTGCCAGCAGCCCCGGGACTAGCATCCATGAGCAGTTCTTC.

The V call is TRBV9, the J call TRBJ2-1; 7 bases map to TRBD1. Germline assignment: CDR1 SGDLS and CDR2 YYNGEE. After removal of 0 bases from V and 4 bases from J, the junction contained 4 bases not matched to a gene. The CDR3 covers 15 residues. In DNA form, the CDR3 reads TGTGCCAGCAGCGTAGACCGGGGACAGTACAATGAGCAGTTCTTC. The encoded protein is CASSVDRGQYNEQFF.

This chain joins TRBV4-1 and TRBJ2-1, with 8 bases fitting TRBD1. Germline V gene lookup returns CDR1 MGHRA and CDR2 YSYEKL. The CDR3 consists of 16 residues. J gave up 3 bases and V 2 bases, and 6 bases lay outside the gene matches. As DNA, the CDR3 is TGCGCCAGCAGCCAACCTTCGGGACAGGTCTACAATGAGCAGTTCTTC. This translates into CASSQPSGQVYNEQFF.

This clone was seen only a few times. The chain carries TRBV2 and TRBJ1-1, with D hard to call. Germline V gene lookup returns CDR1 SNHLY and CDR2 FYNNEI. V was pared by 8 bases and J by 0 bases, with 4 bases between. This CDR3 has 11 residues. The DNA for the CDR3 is TGTGCCAGCTTTATGAACACTGAAGCTTTCTTT. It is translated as CASFMNTEAFF.

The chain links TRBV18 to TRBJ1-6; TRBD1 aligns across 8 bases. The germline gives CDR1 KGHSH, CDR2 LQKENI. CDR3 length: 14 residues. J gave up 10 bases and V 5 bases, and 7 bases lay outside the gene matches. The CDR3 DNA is TGTGCCAGCTCAGATGGACAGGGATGGTCACCCCTCCACTTT. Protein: CASSDGQGWSPLHF.

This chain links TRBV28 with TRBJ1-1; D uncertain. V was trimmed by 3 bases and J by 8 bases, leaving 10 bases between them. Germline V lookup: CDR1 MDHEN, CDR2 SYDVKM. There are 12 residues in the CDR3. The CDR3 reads CASSLLSREAFF. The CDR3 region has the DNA TGTGCCAGCAGTTTGTTGAGTAGAGAAGCTTTCTTT.

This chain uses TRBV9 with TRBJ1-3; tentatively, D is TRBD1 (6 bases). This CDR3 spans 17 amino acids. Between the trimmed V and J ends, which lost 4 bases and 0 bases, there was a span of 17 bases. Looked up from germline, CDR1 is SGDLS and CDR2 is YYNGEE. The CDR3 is CASSYAPGQNSGNTIYF. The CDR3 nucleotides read TGTGCCAGCAGCTACGCGCCGGGACAAAACTCTGGAAACACCATATATTTT.

CDR3 nucleotide sequence: TGTGCCAGCAGCTTAGATTGGGGGACTGCGAACACCGGGGAGCTGTTTTTT. Translation: CASSLDWGTANTGELFF. The J gene is TRBJ2-2, the V gene TRBV7-8; D possibly corresponds to TRBD2 (6 bases). With 1 base removed from V and 0 bases from J, the gap between germline ends came to 12 bases. Germline V lookup: CDR1 SGHVS, CDR2 FQNEAQ. This CDR3 spans 17 amino acids.

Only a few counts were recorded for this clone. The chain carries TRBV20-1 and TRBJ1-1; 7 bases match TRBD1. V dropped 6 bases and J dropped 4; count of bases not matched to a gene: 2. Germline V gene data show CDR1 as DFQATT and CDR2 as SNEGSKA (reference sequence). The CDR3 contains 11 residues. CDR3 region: CSARGVTEAFF. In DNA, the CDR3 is TGCAGTGCCAGGGGGGTCACTGAAGCTTTCTTT.

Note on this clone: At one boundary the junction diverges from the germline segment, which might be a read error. This CDR3 reads CVSSARTGGSPLHF. The CDR3 DNA is TGTGTCAGCAGCGCCAGGACAGGGGGGTCACCCCTCCACTTT. The chain uses TRBV27 and TRBJ1-6, with 10 bases that match TRBD1. The CDR3 contains 14 residues. The germline gives CDR1 MNHEY, CDR2 SMNVEV (reference sequence).

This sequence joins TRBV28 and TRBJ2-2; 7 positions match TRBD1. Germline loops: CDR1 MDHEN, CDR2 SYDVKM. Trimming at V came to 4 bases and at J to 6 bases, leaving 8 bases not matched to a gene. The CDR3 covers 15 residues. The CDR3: CASSSTGYSAGELFF. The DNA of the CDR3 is TGTGCCAGCAGTTCGACAGGGTATTCGGCCGGGGAGCTGTTTTTT.

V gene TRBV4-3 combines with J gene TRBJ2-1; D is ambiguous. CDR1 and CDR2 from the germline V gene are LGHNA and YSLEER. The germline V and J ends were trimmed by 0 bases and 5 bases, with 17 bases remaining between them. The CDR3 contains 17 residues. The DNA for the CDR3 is TGCGCCAGCAGCCAAGAAACATCCGGGTGGTGGGACAATGAGCAGTTCTTC. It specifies CASSQETSGWWDNEQFF.

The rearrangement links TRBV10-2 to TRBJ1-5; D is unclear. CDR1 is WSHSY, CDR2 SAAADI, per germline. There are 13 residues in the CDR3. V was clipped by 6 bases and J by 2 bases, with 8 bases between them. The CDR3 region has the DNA TGCGCCAGCAGAAGCGGCGGCAATCAGCCCCAGCATTTT. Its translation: CASRSGGNQPQHF.

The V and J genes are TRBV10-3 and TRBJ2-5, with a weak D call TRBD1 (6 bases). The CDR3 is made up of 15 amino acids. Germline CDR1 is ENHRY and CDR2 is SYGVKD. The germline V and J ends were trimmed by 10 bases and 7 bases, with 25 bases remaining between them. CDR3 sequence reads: CATAHGQPGWGTQYF. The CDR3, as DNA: TGTGCCACCGCCCATGGACAGCCGGGGTGGGGGACCCAGTACTTC.

The CDR3 protein is CATSSQRGNYGYTF. CDR3 DNA: TGTGCCACCAGCAGCCAAAGGGGGAATTATGGCTACACCTTC. V gene TRBV15 combines with J gene TRBJ1-2; tentative D call: TRBD1 (6 bases). Trimming stripped 3 bases from V and 5 bases from J, with 13 bases between. The CDR3 extends over 14 amino acids. Germline V CDR1 and CDR2: LNHNV, YYDKDF (reference sequence).